These 5 T cell receptor beta chains came from one sample sequenced in a study of patients and donors after allogeneic stem cell transplantation. TCRdb reprocessed the RT-PCR reads via MiXCR and lists one record per CDR3 protein. The table shows over 350,000 distinct CDR3 sequences, with 16% occurring only once. Sequencing was done on a sample of blood, either unsorted or a sorted T cell fraction (not recorded which). The receptors come from a human donor who was either an allogeneic HSCT recipient or a stem cell or donor lymphocyte infusion donor (not recorded which). It is not recorded whose cells these are; they may come from a transplant donor.

This clonotype was observed many times. The chain carries TRBV12-3 or TRBV12-4 and TRBJ2-5; TRBD2 is a possible D gene (5 bases). CDR3 size: 12 residues. V was trimmed by 3 bases and J by 5 bases, leaving 7 bases between them. The CDR3 DNA sequence: TGTGCCAGCAGTTTTACGGGGGAGACCCAGTACTTC. This gives the protein CASSFTGETQYF.

The chain couples TRBV27 to TRBJ2-5, with D possibly matching TRBD1 (6 bases). Trimming took off 5 bases at V and 4 bases at J, with 14 bases between the two ends. Germline V gives CDR1 MNHEY, CDR2 SMNVEV (reference sequence). The CDR3 is made up of 14 amino acids. In DNA, the CDR3 is TGTGCCAGCAGTCGGACAGAGGTTGGAGAGACCCAGTACTTC. Encoded protein: CASSRTEVGETQYF.

This clonotype has only a few counts. The chain combines TRBV29-1 with TRBJ2-5, with D possibly matching TRBD2 (5 bases). Germline-derived CDR1 and CDR2 are SQVTM and ANQGSEA. Between the trimmed V and J ends, which lost 1 base and 5 bases, there was a span of 14 bases. The CDR3 is 14 amino acids. CDR3 sequence: CSVEGTFGVETQYF. The CDR3 DNA reads TGCAGCGTTGAAGGGACGTTCGGGGTCGAGACCCAGTACTTC.

This clonotype was seen at least ten times. The genes are TRBV12-3 or TRBV12-4 and TRBJ2-7; 13 bases align to TRBD2. This CDR3 has 16 residues. V shed 5 bases and J 3 bases; nucleotides not matched to a gene: 7. The CDR3 is CASSPTSGGGIYEQYF. CDR3 in DNA: TGTGCCAGCAGTCCTACTAGCGGGGGGGGGATCTACGAGCAGTACTTC.

V usage is TRBV5-1 and J usage is TRBJ2-7; the D is unclear. V was clipped by 1 base and J by 6 bases, with 8 bases between them. This CDR3 spans 12 amino acids. Per germline, CDR1 SGHRS and CDR2 YFSETQ. The CDR3 is CASSLFGSEQYF. In nucleotides, the CDR3 is TGCGCCAGCAGCTTGTTCGGGTCCGAGCAGTACTTC.